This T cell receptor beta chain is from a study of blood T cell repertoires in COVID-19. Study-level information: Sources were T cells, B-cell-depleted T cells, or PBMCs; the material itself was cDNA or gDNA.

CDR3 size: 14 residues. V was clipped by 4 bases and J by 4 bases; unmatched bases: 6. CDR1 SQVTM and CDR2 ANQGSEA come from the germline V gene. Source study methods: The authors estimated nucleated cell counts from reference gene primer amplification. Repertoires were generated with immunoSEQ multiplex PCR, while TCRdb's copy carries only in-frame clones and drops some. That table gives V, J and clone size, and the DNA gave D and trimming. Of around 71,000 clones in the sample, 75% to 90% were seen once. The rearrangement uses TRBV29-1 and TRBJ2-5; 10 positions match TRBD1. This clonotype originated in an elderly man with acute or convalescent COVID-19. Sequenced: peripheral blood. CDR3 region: CSVGSGQGGETQYF. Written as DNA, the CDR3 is TGCAGCGTTGGAAGTGGACAGGGGGGAGAGACCCAGTACTTC. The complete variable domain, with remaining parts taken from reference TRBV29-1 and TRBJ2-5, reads SAVISQKPSRDICQRGTSLTIQCQVDSQVTMMFWYRQQPGQSLTLIATANQGSEATYESGFVIDKFPISRPNLTFSTLTVSNMSPEDSSIYLCSVGSGQGGETQYFGPGTRLLVL.